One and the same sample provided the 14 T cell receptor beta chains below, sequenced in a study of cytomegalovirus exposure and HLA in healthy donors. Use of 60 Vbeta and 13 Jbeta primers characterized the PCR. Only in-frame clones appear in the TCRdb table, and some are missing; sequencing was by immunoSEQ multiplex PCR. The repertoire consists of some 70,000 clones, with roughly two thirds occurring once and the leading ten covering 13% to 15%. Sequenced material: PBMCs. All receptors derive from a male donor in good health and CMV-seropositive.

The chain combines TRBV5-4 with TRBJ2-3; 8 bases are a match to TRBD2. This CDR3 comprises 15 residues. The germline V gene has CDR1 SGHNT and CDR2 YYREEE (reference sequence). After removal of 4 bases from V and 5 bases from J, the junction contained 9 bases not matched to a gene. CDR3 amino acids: CASSPEAGGIDTQYF. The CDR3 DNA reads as TGTGCCAGCAGCCCTGAGGCGGGGGGAATAGATACGCAGTATTTT.

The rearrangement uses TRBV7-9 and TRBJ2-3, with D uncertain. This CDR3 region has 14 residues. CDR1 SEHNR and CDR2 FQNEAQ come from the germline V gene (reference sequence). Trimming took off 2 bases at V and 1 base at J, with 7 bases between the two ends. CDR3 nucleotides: TGTGCCAGCAGCTTACAACAGCGCACAGATACGCAGTATTTT. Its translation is CASSLQQRTDTQYF. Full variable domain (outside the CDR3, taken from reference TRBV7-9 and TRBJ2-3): DTGVSQNPRHKITKRGQNVTFRCDPISEHNRLYWYRQTLGQGPEFLTYFQNEAQLEKSRLLSDRFSAERPKGSFSTLEIQRTEQGDSAMYLCASSLQQRTDTQYFGPGTRLTVL.

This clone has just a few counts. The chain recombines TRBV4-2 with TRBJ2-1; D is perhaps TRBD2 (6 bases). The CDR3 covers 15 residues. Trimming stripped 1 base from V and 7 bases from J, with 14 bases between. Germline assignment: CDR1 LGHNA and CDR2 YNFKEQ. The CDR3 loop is CASSQAYGTENEQFF. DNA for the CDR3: TGTGCCAGCAGCCAAGCCTATGGGACTGAGAATGAGCAGTTCTTC.

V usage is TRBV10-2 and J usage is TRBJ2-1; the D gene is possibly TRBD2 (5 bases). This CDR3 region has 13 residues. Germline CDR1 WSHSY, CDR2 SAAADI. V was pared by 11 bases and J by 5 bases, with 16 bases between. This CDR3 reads CAAEGALNNEQFF. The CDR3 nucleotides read TGCGCCGCCGAGGGAGCGCTAAACAATGAGCAGTTCTTC.

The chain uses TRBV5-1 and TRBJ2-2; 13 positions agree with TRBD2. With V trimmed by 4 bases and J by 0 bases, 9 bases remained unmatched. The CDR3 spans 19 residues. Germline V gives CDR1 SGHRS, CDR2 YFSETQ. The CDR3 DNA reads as TGCGCCAGCAGCCCTGCGGGACTAGCGGGGCCCGCGAACACCGGGGAGCTGTTTTTT. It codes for CASSPAGLAGPANTGELFF.

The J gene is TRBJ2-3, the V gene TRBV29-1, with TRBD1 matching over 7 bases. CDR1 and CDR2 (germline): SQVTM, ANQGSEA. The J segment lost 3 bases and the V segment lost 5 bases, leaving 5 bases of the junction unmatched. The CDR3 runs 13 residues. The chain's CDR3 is CSVRGRSTDTQYF. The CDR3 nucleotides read TGCAGCGTTAGGGGGCGCAGTACAGATACGCAGTATTTT.

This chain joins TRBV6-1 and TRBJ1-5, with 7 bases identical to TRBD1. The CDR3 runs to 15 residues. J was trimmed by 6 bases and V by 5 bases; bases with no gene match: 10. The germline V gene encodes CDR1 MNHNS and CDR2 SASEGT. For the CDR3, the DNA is TGTGCCAGCAGTACCGACAGGGTCGGAAGTCAGCCCCAGCATTTT. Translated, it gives CASSTDRVGSQPQHF.

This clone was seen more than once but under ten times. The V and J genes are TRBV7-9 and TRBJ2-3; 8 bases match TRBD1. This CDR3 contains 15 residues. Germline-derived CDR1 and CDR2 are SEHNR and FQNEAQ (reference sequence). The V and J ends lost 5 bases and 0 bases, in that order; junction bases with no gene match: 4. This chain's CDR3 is CASSLGQGSTDTQYF. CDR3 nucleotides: TGTGCCAGCAGCCTCGGACAGGGAAGCACAGATACGCAGTATTTT. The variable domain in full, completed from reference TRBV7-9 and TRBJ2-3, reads DTGVSQNPRHKITKRGQNVTFRCDPISEHNRLYWYRQTLGQGPEFLTYFQNEAQLEKSRLLSDRFSAERPKGSFSTLEIQRTEQGDSAMYLCASSLGQGSTDTQYFGPGTRLTVL.

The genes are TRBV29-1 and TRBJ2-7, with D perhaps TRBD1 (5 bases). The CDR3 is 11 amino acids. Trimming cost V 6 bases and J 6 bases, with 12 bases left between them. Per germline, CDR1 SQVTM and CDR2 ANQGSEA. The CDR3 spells CSVVAGREQYF. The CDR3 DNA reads TGCAGCGTCGTAGCAGGGCGCGAGCAGTACTTC.

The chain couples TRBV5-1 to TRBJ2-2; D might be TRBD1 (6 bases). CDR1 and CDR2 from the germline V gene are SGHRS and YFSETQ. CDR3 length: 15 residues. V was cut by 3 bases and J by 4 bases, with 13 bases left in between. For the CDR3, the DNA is TGCGCCAGCAGCTCAAATCCAGGGGTCACCGGGGAGCTGTTTTTT. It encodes CASSSNPGVTGELFF.

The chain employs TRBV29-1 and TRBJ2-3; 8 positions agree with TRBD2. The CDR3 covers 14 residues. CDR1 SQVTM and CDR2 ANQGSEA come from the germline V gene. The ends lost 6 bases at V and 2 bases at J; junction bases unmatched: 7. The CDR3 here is CSVGIAGTTDTQYF. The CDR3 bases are TGCAGCGTCGGAATAGCGGGAACCACAGATACGCAGTATTTT.

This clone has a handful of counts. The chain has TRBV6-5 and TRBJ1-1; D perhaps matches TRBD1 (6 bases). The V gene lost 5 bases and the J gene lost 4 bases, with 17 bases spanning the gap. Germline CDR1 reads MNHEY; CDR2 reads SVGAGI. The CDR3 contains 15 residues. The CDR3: CASSTSGEGGTEAFF. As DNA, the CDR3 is TGTGCCAGCAGTACCAGCGGGGAAGGGGGCACTGAAGCTTTCTTT.

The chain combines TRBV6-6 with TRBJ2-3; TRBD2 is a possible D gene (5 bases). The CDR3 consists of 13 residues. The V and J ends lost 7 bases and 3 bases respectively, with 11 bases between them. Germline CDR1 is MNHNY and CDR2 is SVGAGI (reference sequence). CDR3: CASTLLVTDTQYF. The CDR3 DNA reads TGTGCCAGCACCTTACTAGTTACAGATACGCAGTATTTT.

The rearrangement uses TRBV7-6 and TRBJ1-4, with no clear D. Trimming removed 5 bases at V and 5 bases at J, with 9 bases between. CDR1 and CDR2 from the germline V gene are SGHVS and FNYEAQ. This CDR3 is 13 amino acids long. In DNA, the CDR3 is TGTGCCAGCAGCCGACGAGCGAATGAAAAACTGTTTTTT. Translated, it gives CASSRRANEKLFF.